A single sample gave rise to the 9 T cell receptor beta chains below, sequenced in a study of healthy donors' naive CD4 and CD8 T cells. A linear amplification protocol produced the TCR libraries from about 0.45 ug of total RNA. TCRdb re-analysed the reads in MiXCR, keeping a single row per CDR3 protein. The sample holds around 200,000 distinct CDR3 sequences, 74% seen once. The sequencing input was naive CD4+ and CD8+ T cells sorted from blood, pooled from several donors. The receptor source for this set is a pool of human donors in good health; the sample pools cells from several healthy donors.

The rearrangement joins TRBV27 to TRBJ1-2; D is possibly TRBD1 (6 bases). V was cut by 6 bases and J by 3 bases, with 14 bases left in between. The CDR3 is made up of 14 amino acids. Germline CDR1 and CDR2: MNHEY and SMNVEV (reference sequence). CDR3 region: CASSRGAAHYGYTF. For the CDR3, the DNA is TGTGCCAGCAGCCGGGGGGCTGCTCACTATGGCTACACCTTC.

The rearrangement links TRBV29-1 to TRBJ2-5; possible D gene TRBD1, 5 bases. In germline, CDR1 is SQVTM, CDR2 ANQGSEA. The CDR3 covers 13 residues. Trimming removed 4 bases from V and 1 base from J, with 10 bases in between. The CDR3 bases are TGCAGCGTTGTAAGGGGAATCCAAGAGACCCAGTACTTC. Its translation: CSVVRGIQETQYF.

The chain employs TRBV6-5 and TRBJ1-5; 9 nucleotides align to TRBD1. CDR1 is MNHEY and CDR2 is SVGAGI in the germline V gene. Trimming cost V 4 bases and J 7 bases; bases outside gene matches: 5. The CDR3 has 14 residues. The chain's CDR3 is CASSSTGGRQPQHF. The CDR3 DNA is TGTGCCAGCAGTTCAACAGGGGGCCGGCAGCCCCAGCATTTT.

The gene calls are TRBV5-5 and TRBJ2-3; D is uncertain. CDR1 and CDR2 (germline): SGHKS, YYEKEE (reference sequence). V gave up 1 base and J gave up 0 bases, with 3 bases separating them. This CDR3 spans 13 amino acids. The CDR3 nucleotides read TGTGCCAGCAGCTTGCGGAGCACAGATACGCAGTATTTT. Amino acids: CASSLRSTDTQYF.

This chain links TRBV5-6 with TRBJ1-1; TRBD1 is a possible D gene (5 bases). The CDR3 is made up of 14 amino acids. V was shortened by 2 bases and J by 5 bases, with 13 bases between the two germline ends. Germline loops: CDR1 SGHDT, CDR2 YYEEEE. CDR3 sequence: CASSFGREGTEAFF. The CDR3 DNA reads as TGTGCCAGCAGCTTCGGCAGGGAGGGGACTGAAGCTTTCTTT.

V and J are TRBV10-3 and TRBJ1-2; 7 bases align to TRBD1. Trimming at V came to 7 bases and at J to 1 base, leaving 6 bases not matched to a gene. This CDR3 has 14 amino acids. The germline gives CDR1 ENHRY, CDR2 SYGVKD. The CDR3 region has the DNA TGTGCCATCAAAGGGACAGACTTTAACTATGGCTACACCTTC. Its translation: CAIKGTDFNYGYTF.

In its sample, this clonotype was seen a few times. This rearrangement joins TRBV19 to TRBJ1-1, with TRBD1 matching over 10 bases. The CDR3 is 15 amino acids. Losses at the gene ends were 8 bases for V and 1 base for J; bases not matched to a gene: 7. Germline assignment: CDR1 LNHDA and CDR2 SQIVND (reference sequence). The CDR3 loop reads CASRGQGIPNTEAFF. CDR3 bases: TGTGCCAGTCGGGGACAGGGGATTCCGAACACTGAAGCTTTCTTT. Supplemented by reference TRBV19 and TRBJ1-1, the full variable domain reads DGGITQSPKYLFRKEGQNVTLSCEQNLNHDAMYWYRQDPGQGLRLIYYSQIVNDFQKGDIAEGYSVSREKKESFPLTVTSAQKNPTAFYLCASRGQGIPNTEAFFGQGTRLTVV.

This sequence joins TRBV15 and TRBJ2-1; a possible D gene is TRBD2 (5 bases). Looked up from germline, CDR1 is LNHNV and CDR2 is YYDKDF (reference sequence). There are 16 residues in the CDR3. V was shortened by 3 bases and J by 4 bases, with 16 bases between the two germline ends. The CDR3 reads CATSREGPTGYNEQFF. As DNA, the CDR3 is TGTGCCACCAGCAGGGAAGGACCCACGGGATACAATGAGCAGTTCTTC.

This sequence joins TRBV2 and TRBJ1-2; D uncertain. Germline loops: CDR1 SNHLY, CDR2 FYNNEI. CDR3 length equals 13 residues. Deletions cut 2 bases from V and 2 bases from J, with 6 bases between. The DNA of the CDR3 is TGTGCCAGCAGTGAAATCTCAAACTATGGCTACACCTTC. Translated, it gives CASSEISNYGYTF. Full variable domain (missing parts from reference TRBV2 and TRBJ1-2): EPEVTQTPSHQVTQMGQEVILRCVPISNHLYFYWYRQILGQKVEFLVSFYNNEISEKSEIFDDQFSVERPDGSNFTLKIRSTKLEDSAMYFCASSEISNYGYTFGSGTRLTVV.